Listed below are T cell receptor beta chains from one sample, sequenced in a study of T cell responses to AZD1222 COVID-19 vaccine. The data were produced by immunoSEQ multiplex PCR, yet TCRdb's version contains in-frame clones alone and is incomplete. Among 130,000 to 150,000 clones, about 90% were seen once, and the ten largest hold 5%. The material was peripheral blood, obtained on day 0 of AZD1222 vaccination. The receptors here all came from an adult in good health. Each CDR3 is given with its conserved first and last residue. Clone size is shown for a subset of rows, as once, few, many or a class of expanded clone.

clone size: NA
J gene: TRBJ2-1
V gene: TRBV7-9
CDR3 protein: CASRGTSGIGSYNEQFF

clone size: NA
J gene: TRBJ2-5
V gene: TRBV10-3
CDR3 protein: CAIRGHKETQYF

clone size: NA
J gene: TRBJ2-7
V gene: TRBV5-6
CDR3 protein: CASSSNLAGVPYEQYF

clone size: NA
J gene: TRBJ1-2
V gene: TRBV15
CDR3 protein: CATSREVGYGYTF

clone size: NA
J gene: TRBJ2-3
V gene: TRBV5-5
CDR3 protein: CASSPQPGLVLDTQYF

clone size: NA
J gene: TRBJ2-7
V gene: TRBV7-2
CDR3 protein: CASSLEGYVSYEQYF

clone size: NA
J gene: TRBJ2-5
V gene: TRBV3-1/TRBV3-2
CDR3 protein: CASSRGRGETQYF

clone size: NA
J gene: TRBJ2-5
V gene: TRBV30
CDR3 protein: CAWMTQNAGEETQYF

clone size: NA
J gene: TRBJ1-2
V gene: TRBV11-2
CDR3 protein: CASSPLRRDRIQGYTF

clone size: NA
J gene: TRBJ1-5
V gene: TRBV7-2
CDR3 protein: CASSLDTDQPQHF

clone size: once
J gene: TRBJ1-3
V gene: TRBV7-3
CDR3 protein: CASTFKGAFSGNTIYF

clone size: NA
J gene: TRBJ1-2
V gene: TRBV4-1
CDR3 protein: CASSRIDTPGPRGYTF

clone size: NA
J gene: TRBJ2-7
V gene: TRBV7-2
CDR3 protein: CASSTTYEQYF

clone size: NA
J gene: TRBJ2-7
V gene: TRBV18
CDR3 protein: CASSIPETYEQYF

clone size: NA
J gene: TRBJ1-2
V gene: TRBV13
CDR3 protein: CASSPRTGGGLRGYTF

clone size: NA
J gene: TRBJ2-7
V gene: TRBV3-1/TRBV3-2
CDR3 protein: CASSQDLDRGQAYEQYF

clone size: NA
J gene: TRBJ2-3
V gene: TRBV9
CDR3 protein: CASSQARTGGLSSTDTQYF

clone size: NA
J gene: TRBJ1-6
V gene: TRBV6-5
CDR3 protein: CASSYSWDRGPPLHF

clone size: few
J gene: TRBJ2-7
V gene: TRBV9
CDR3 protein: CASSVGVSYEQYF

clone size: NA
J gene: TRBJ1-1
V gene: TRBV7-8
CDR3 protein: CASSSDRVRDTEAFF

clone size: few
J gene: TRBJ1-6
V gene: TRBV5-5
CDR3 protein: CASSLGQGQNNSPLHF

clone size: NA
J gene: TRBJ1-6
V gene: TRBV6-5
CDR3 protein: CASTRSRGLNSPLHF

clone size: NA
J gene: TRBJ2-5
V gene: TRBV6-5
CDR3 protein: CASARRSGGETQYF

clone size: NA
J gene: TRBJ2-7
V gene: TRBV3-1/TRBV3-2
CDR3 protein: CASSQGLYEQYF

clone size: NA
J gene: TRBJ1-2
V gene: TRBV5-8
CDR3 protein: CASSLVSGTNYGYTF

clone size: NA
J gene: TRBJ1-5
V gene: TRBV19
CDR3 protein: CASRRQSYSNQPQHF

clone size: NA
J gene: TRBJ2-3
V gene: TRBV5-1
CDR3 protein: CASSLVGSTWDTQYF

clone size: NA
J gene: TRBJ2-5
V gene: TRBV6-5
CDR3 protein: CASSYHTSGGETQYF

clone size: NA
J gene: TRBJ2-5
V gene: TRBV4-2
CDR3 protein: CASSLSGTSGQETQYF

clone size: NA
J gene: TRBJ1-1
V gene: TRBV2
CDR3 protein: CASRPEGRVTEAFF

clone size: NA
J gene: TRBJ1-6
V gene: TRBV7-8
CDR3 protein: CASSPMTGRGSPLHF

clone size: NA
J gene: TRBJ2-3
V gene: TRBV6-4
CDR3 protein: CASSDVGSSDTQYF

clone size: NA
J gene: TRBJ1-2
V gene: TRBV6-5
CDR3 protein: CASSYGDSDYGYTF

clone size: NA
J gene: TRBJ1-6
V gene: TRBV6-5
CDR3 protein: CASRDGGYRSPLHF

clone size: few
J gene: TRBJ1-2
V gene: TRBV29-1
CDR3 protein: CSVDLDRGGGYTF

clone size: NA
J gene: TRBJ1-1
V gene: TRBV28
CDR3 protein: CASSQSTGTTEAFF

clone size: NA
J gene: TRBJ2-5
V gene: TRBV9
CDR3 protein: CASSLGIGTAEETQYF

clone size: NA
J gene: TRBJ2-1
V gene: TRBV27
CDR3 protein: CASSLGPGAVDEQFF

clone size: NA
J gene: TRBJ2-5
V gene: TRBV2
CDR3 protein: CASSLSSGRETQYF

clone size: NA
J gene: TRBJ1-1
V gene: TRBV2
CDR3 protein: CASRETGRNTEAFF

clone size: NA
J gene: TRBJ2-5
V gene: TRBV7-9
CDR3 protein: CAFGPGSQETQYF

clone size: NA
J gene: TRBJ1-2
V gene: TRBV28
CDR3 protein: CASSSQPGQGGLVGGYTF

clone size: NA
J gene: TRBJ2-3
V gene: TRBV6-5
CDR3 protein: CASSLAGASDTQYF

clone size: NA
J gene: TRBJ1-2
V gene: TRBV27
CDR3 protein: CASSYGQGRFYTF

clone size: once
J gene: TRBJ2-7
V gene: TRBV13
CDR3 protein: CASSFQREGRYEQYF

clone size: NA
J gene: TRBJ2-7
V gene: TRBV19
CDR3 protein: CASRGTGGSYEQYF

clone size: NA
J gene: TRBJ2-5
V gene: TRBV27
CDR3 protein: CASSYGLAGETQYF

clone size: NA
J gene: TRBJ1-6
V gene: TRBV18
CDR3 protein: CASSPSGDSPLHF

clone size: NA
J gene: TRBJ2-7
V gene: TRBV19
CDR3 protein: CASSLGQSYEQYF

clone size: NA
J gene: TRBJ1-2
V gene: TRBV9
CDR3 protein: CASNLGSGDYGYTF

clone size: few
J gene: TRBJ1-1
V gene: TRBV7-9
CDR3 protein: CASSLLLGGTEAFF

clone size: NA
J gene: TRBJ1-1
V gene: TRBV6-2/TRBV6-3
CDR3 protein: CASSYSRSDMNTEAFF